This TCR beta chain is from a study of tumor and adjacent non-tumor tissue in lung cancer. Findings of the study overall: Tumor TCR diversity, when higher, was linked to shorter survival. Significantly higher TCR diversity was found in tumor than normal lung.

A remark on this clonotype: Its antigen is unknown. A read error may account for a junction end that differs from germline.

The CDR3 spans 16 residues. Germline CDR1 SQVTM, CDR2 ANQGSEA. A modified ARM-PCR protocol with three rounds of nested PCR amplified TCRbeta. From the multiplex PCR reads, TCRdb called clonotypes with MiXCR, one entry per CDR3 protein. The repertoire consists of 80,000 to 130,000 distinct CDR3 sequences, with 65% occurring once and the leading ten covering roughly 18%. This sample's RNA came from whole unsorted tissue. The normal lung tissue was taken more than 3 cm from the tumor edge. The V gene is TRBV29-1, the J gene TRBJ2-1; 14 nucleotides match TRBD2. This sequence originates from a man aged 25 to 40 with non-small cell lung cancer. The sequenced sample was distant non-tumor lung tissue. In DNA, the CDR3 is TGCAGCGTTGACGCGACTAGCGGGGGGGAATACAATGAGCACTTCTTC. Translating gives CSVDATSGGEYNEHFF.